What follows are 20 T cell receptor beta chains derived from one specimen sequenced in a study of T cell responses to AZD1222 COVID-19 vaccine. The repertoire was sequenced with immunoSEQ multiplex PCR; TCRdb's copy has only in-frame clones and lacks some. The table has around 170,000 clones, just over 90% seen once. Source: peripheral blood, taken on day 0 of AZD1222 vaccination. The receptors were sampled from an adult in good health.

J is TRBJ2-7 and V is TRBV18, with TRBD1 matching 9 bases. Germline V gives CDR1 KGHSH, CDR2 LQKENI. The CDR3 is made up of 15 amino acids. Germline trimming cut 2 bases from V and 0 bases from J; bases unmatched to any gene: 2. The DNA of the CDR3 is TGTGCCAGCTCACCAGGGACAGGGACCTCCTACGAGCAGTACTTC. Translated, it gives CASSPGTGTSYEQYF.

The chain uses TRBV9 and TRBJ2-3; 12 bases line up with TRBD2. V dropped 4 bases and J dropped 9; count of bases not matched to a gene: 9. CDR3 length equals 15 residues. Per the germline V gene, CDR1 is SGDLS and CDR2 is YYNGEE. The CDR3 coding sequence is TGTGCCAGCAGCAGGACTAGCGGGGATGGAGGCACGCAGTATTTT. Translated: CASSRTSGDGGTQYF.

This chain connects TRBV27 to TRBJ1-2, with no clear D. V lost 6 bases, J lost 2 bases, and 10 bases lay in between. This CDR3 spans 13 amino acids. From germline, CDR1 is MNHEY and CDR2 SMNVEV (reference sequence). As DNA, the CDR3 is TGTGCCAGCAGGGGTGTCCAGAACTATGGCTACACCTTC. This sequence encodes CASRGVQNYGYTF.

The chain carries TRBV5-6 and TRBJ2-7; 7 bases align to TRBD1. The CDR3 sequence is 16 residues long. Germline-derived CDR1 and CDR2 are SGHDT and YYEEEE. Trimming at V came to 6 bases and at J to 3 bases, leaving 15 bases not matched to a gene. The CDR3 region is CASNLNFQRQGYEQYF. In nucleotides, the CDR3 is TGTGCCAGCAACCTCAACTTCCAGCGACAGGGCTACGAGCAGTACTTC.

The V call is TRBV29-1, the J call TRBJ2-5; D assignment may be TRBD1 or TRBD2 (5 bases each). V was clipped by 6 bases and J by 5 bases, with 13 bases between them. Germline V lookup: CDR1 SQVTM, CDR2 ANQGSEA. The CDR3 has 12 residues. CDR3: CSVAGTMETQYF. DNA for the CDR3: TGCAGCGTCGCCGGGACCATGGAGACCCAGTACTTC.

CDR3 amino acids: CASTEAGNTEAFF. The CDR3 DNA reads TGTGCCAGCACTGAGGCGGGGAACACTGAAGCTTTCTTT. The rearrangement joins TRBV2 to TRBJ1-1, with D unclear. The CDR3 length is 13 residues. Trimming removed 7 bases at V and 1 base at J, with 10 bases between. Germline-derived CDR1 and CDR2 are SNHLY and FYNNEI.

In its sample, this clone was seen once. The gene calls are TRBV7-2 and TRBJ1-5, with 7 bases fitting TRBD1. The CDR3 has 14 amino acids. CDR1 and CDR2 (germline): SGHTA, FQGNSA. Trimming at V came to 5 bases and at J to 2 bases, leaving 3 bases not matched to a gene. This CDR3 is CASSPDRGNQPQHF. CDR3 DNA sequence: TGTGCCAGCAGCCCAGACAGGGGCAATCAGCCCCAGCATTTT.

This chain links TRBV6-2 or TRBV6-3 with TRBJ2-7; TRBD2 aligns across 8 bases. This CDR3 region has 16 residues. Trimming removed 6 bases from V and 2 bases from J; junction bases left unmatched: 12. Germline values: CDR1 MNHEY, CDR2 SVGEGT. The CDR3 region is CASSTTLSGGPYEQYF. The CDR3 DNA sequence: TGTGCCAGCAGCACTACCTTGAGCGGGGGTCCCTACGAGCAGTACTTC.

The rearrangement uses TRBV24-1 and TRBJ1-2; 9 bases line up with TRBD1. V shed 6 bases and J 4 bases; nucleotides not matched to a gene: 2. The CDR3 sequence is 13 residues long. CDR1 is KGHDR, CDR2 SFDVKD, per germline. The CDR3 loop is CATSTGGVYGYTF. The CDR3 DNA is TGTGCCACCAGTACAGGGGGCGTCTATGGCTACACCTTC.

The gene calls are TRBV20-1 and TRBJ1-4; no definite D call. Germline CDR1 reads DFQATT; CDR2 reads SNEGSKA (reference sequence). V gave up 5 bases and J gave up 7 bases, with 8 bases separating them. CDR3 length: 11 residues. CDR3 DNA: TGCAGTGCTCCGTCGCTTGAAAAACTGTTTTTT. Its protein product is CSAPSLEKLFF.

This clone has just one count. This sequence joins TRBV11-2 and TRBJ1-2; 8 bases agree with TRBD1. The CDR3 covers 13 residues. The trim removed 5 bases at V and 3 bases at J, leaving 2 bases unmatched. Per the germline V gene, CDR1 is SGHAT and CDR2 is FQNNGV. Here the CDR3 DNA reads TGTGCCAGCAGCCCAGGGGGCCACTATGGCTACACCTTC. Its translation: CASSPGGHYGYTF.

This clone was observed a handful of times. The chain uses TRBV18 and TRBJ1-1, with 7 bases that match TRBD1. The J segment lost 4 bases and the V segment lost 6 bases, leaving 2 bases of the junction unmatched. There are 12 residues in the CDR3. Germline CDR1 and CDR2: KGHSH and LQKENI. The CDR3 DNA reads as TGTGCCAGCTCTGAGGGGGCCACTGAAGCTTTCTTT. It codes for CASSEGATEAFF.

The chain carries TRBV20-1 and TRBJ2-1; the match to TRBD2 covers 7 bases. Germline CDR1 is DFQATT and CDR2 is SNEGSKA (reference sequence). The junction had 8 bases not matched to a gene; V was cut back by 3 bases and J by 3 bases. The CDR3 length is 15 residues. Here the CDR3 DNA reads TGCAGTGCTAGTCTGGCCCAGCGGGGCTACAATGAGCAGTTCTTC. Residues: CSASLAQRGYNEQFF.

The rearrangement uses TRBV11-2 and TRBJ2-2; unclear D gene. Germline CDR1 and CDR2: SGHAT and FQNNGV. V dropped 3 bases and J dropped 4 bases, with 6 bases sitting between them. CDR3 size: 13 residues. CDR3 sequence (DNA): TGTGCCAGCAGCTTCGGTAGCACCGGGGAGCTGTTTTTT. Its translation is CASSFGSTGELFF.

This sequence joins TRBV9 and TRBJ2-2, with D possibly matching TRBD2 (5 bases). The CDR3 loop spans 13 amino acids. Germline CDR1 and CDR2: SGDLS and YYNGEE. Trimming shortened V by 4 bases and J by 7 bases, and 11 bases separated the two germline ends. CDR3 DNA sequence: TGTGCCAGCAGCCCTGAGGGTTTCGGGGAGCTGTTTTTT. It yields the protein CASSPEGFGELFF.

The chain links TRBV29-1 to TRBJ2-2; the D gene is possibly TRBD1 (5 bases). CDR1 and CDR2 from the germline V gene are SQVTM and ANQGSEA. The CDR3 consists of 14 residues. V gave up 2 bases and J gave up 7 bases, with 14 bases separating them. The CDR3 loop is CSVERQGVVGELFF. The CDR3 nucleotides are TGCAGCGTTGAACGCCAGGGTGTGGTCGGGGAGCTGTTTTTT.

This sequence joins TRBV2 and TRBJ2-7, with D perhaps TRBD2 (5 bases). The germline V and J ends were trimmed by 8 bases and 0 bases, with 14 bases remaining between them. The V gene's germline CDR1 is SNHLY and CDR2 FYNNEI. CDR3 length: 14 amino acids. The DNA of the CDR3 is TGTGCCAGCTCCCTTGGGAGCAGCTCCTACGAGCAGTACTTC. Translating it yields CASSLGSSSYEQYF.

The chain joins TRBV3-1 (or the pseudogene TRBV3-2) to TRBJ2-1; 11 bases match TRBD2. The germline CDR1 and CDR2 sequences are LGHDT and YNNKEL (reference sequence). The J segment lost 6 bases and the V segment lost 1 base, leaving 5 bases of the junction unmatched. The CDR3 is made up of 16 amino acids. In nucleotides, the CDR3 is TGTGCCAGCAGCCAAGTCCGACTAGCGGGGTTCAATGAGCAGTTCTTC. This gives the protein CASSQVRLAGFNEQFF.

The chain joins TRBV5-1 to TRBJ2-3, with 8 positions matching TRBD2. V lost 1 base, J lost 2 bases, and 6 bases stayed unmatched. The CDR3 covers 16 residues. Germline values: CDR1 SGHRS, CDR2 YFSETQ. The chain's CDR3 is CASSLRVAGITDTQYF. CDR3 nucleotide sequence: TGCGCCAGCAGCTTGAGAGTAGCGGGGATCACAGATACGCAGTATTTT.

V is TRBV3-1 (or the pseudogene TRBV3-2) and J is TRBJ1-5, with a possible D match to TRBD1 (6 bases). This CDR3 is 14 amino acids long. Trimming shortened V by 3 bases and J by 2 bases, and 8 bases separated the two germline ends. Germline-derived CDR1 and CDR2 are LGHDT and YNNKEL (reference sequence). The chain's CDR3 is CASSHSGGNQPQHF. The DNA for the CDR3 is TGTGCCAGCAGCCATTCAGGGGGCAATCAGCCCCAGCATTTT.